The present T cell receptor beta chain was sequenced within a study of T cell repertoires in cytomegalovirus infection. This clonotype was detected only a few times. Its antigen is not known. TCRdb processed the reads anew with MiXCR; each CDR3 protein has one entry. The sample lists about 180,000 distinct CDR3 sequences; roughly 14% were seen once. Study-level results: HLA-C-restricted CMV-specific TCR beta clonotypes were dominant in the ex vivo response.

Germline CDR1 SQVTM, CDR2 ANQGSEA. V lost 6 bases to trimming and J lost 1 base; unmatched junction nucleotides: 12. This CDR3 has 16 amino acids. The clonotype comes from a human donor in good health (CMV status not recorded). Some clones in this sample may be carry-over from other donors' samples. The rearrangement links TRBV29-1 to TRBJ2-1; 7 bases match TRBD1. The source material was PBMCs. CDR3 bases: TGCAGCGTGACAGGGACAGCTTTAGTATCCTACAATGAGCAGTTCTTC. It yields the protein CSVTGTALVSYNEQFF.